Below are 18 T cell receptor beta chains sequenced from a single sample in a study of shared clonotypes between healthy human individuals. Sequenced by immunoSEQ multiplex PCR; TCRdb stores in-frame clones only, minus some. The sample carries about 2.4 million clones, around nine tenths recorded once. Sequenced material: naive CD4+ T cells sorted from blood. Subset reported: CD45RA+ positively selected. These receptors all stem from a man younger than 35 in good health.

The V gene is TRBV9, the J gene TRBJ2-7, with D uncertain. V was trimmed by 3 bases and J by 2 bases, leaving 12 bases between them. This CDR3 is built from 14 residues. Germline V lookup: CDR1 SGDLS, CDR2 YYNGEE. The CDR3 DNA sequence: TGTGCCAGCAGCGCCCACCCCCTAGCCTACGAGCAGTACTTC. Translation: CASSAHPLAYEQYF.

The chain employs TRBV10-3 and TRBJ2-7, with 9 bases that match TRBD1. V lost 10 bases to trimming and J lost 6 bases; unmatched junction nucleotides: 7. This CDR3 contains 12 residues. Germline CDR1 reads ENHRY; CDR2 reads SYGVKD. CDR3 nucleotides: TGTGCCACCGGACAGGGGAGGGCCGAGCAGTACTTC. Amino acids: CATGQGRAEQYF.

The rearrangement joins TRBV29-1 to TRBJ1-2; no definite D call. CDR1 and CDR2 (germline): SQVTM, ANQGSEA. V lost 8 bases and J 2 bases, leaving 24 bases between the germline ends. The CDR3 sequence is 16 residues long. DNA of the CDR3: TGCAGCTCATCCTGGTCGGCCGAAGGTTTGAACTATGGCTACACCTTC. This encodes CSSSWSAEGLNYGYTF.

This chain uses TRBV25-1 with TRBJ2-7; 8 bases line up with TRBD1. CDR1 and CDR2 from the germline V gene are MGHDK and SYGVNS. The V gene end was trimmed by 7 bases and the J gene end by 6 bases; junction bases not matched to a gene: 17. This CDR3 spans 16 amino acids. The CDR3 protein is CASTAFAATGVPEQYF. The CDR3 region has the DNA TGTGCCAGCACCGCCTTTGCTGCGACAGGGGTCCCCGAGCAGTACTTC.

As to this clone: At the DNA level, this CDR3 is encoded by other sequences in the same sample as well. J is TRBJ2-2 and V is TRBV5-1; unclear D gene. Germline values: CDR1 SGHRS, CDR2 YFSETQ. The V and J ends lost 1 base and 4 bases respectively, with 5 bases between them. The CDR3 covers 13 residues. This CDR3 reads CASSLSGTGELFF. CDR3 DNA: TGCGCCAGCAGCTTGTCTGGCACCGGGGAGCTGTTTTTT.

The chain recombines TRBV15 with TRBJ1-2; unclear D gene. Germline V CDR1 and CDR2: LNHNV, YYDKDF (reference sequence). The CDR3 is 15 amino acids. Trimming took off 0 bases at V and 8 bases at J, with 16 bases between the two ends. The chain's CDR3 is CATSRDRTASLGYTF. In nucleotides, the CDR3 is TGTGCCACCAGCAGAGATCGAACGGCTTCTTTGGGCTACACCTTC.

For this clone: The sample has other DNA sequences that encode this CDR3 too. This rearrangement joins TRBV25-1 to TRBJ1-2; D unclear. The V gene's germline CDR1 is MGHDK and CDR2 SYGVNS. V was trimmed by 6 bases and J by 2 bases, leaving 7 bases between them. The CDR3 extends over 12 amino acids. CDR3 in amino acids: CASSAVNYGYTF. In nucleotides, the CDR3 is TGTGCCAGCAGCGCAGTAAACTATGGCTACACCTTC.

This clone was observed a single time. CDR3 loop: CASSQRVGDTQYF. The CDR3 region has the DNA TGTGCCAGCAGCCAAAGGGTTGGAGATACGCAGTATTTT. The V and J genes are TRBV4-2 and TRBJ2-3; the D is unclear. This CDR3 spans 13 amino acids. The V end was cut by 2 bases, the J end by 5 bases, with 8 bases between. Germline values: CDR1 LGHNA, CDR2 YNFKEQ.

The J gene is TRBJ2-7, the V gene TRBV28, with 7 bases fitting TRBD2. Germline CDR1 and CDR2: MDHEN and SYDVKM. V trimming: 6 bases; J trimming: 5 bases; junction bases outside the gene matches: 7. This CDR3 contains 13 residues. In DNA form, the CDR3 reads TGTGCCAGCAGATCCGGGACTATCCACGAGCAGTACTTC. It encodes CASRSGTIHEQYF.

The genes are TRBV7-8 and TRBJ2-7, with D possibly TRBD2 on 5 matching bases. V dropped 0 bases and J dropped 3 bases, with 15 bases sitting between them. This CDR3 has 16 residues. Germline loops: CDR1 SGHVS, CDR2 FQNEAQ. The CDR3 here is CASSLATSGFGYEQYF. The CDR3 nucleotides are TGTGCCAGCAGCTTAGCGACTTCGGGGTTCGGCTACGAGCAGTACTTC.

This rearrangement joins TRBV6-5 to TRBJ2-1; no clear D. The CDR3 spans 16 residues. Deletions cut 2 bases from V and 0 bases from J, with 11 bases between. Germline V gene sequence: CDR1 MNHEY, CDR2 SVGAGI. The CDR3 sequence is CASSYDGRSSYNEQFF. As DNA, the CDR3 is TGTGCCAGCAGTTACGATGGGCGGAGCTCCTACAATGAGCAGTTCTTC.

Worth noting for this clone: This same CDR3 is encoded by further DNA sequences in the sample. The chain recombines TRBV2 with TRBJ2-2; D perhaps matches TRBD2 (6 bases). The CDR3 spans 15 residues. V was trimmed by 2 bases and J by 1 base, leaving 8 bases between them. From germline, CDR1 is SNHLY and CDR2 FYNNEI. In DNA, the CDR3 is TGTGCCAGCAGTGAACAGGGAGGGAACACCGGGGAGCTGTTTTTT. The encoded protein is CASSEQGGNTGELFF.

The chain carries TRBV18 and TRBJ2-7; D ambiguous. The V end was cut by 4 bases, the J end by 6 bases, with 22 bases between. Per germline, CDR1 KGHSH and CDR2 LQKENI. The CDR3 loop spans 16 amino acids. CDR3 amino acids: CASSRRIQPRTGEQYF. CDR3 bases: TGTGCCAGCTCACGTCGGATTCAACCCCGAACGGGCGAGCAGTACTTC.

This rearrangement joins TRBV19 to TRBJ2-7, with 7 bases matching TRBD1. V lost 5 bases and J lost 3; bases outside the gene matches: 7. The CDR3 is 14 amino acids. Germline CDR1 reads LNHDA; CDR2 reads SQIVND (reference sequence). The CDR3 spells CASSRTRDSYEQYF. CDR3 nucleotides: TGTGCCAGTAGTCGAACCCGGGACAGCTACGAGCAGTACTTC.

The J gene is TRBJ2-1, the V gene TRBV2, with TRBD2 identical over 10 bases. CDR1 is SNHLY, CDR2 FYNNEI, per germline. Losses at the gene ends were 8 bases for V and 6 bases for J; bases not matched to a gene: 10. The CDR3 is 15 residues long. The CDR3 DNA reads TGTGCCAGCGGGCGTCGGACTAGCGGATCCAATGAGCAGTTCTTC. Translating it yields CASGRRTSGSNEQFF.

The chain employs TRBV6-5 and TRBJ1-4, with unresolved D. The CDR3 spans 15 residues. V was cut by 0 bases and J by 4 bases, with 9 bases left in between. Germline CDR1 is MNHEY and CDR2 is SVGAGI. In nucleotides, the CDR3 is TGTGCCAGCAGTTACTCAACCGGAAATAATGAAAAACTGTTTTTT. This gives the protein CASSYSTGNNEKLFF.

This chain uses TRBV18 with TRBJ1-1; TRBD1 aligns across 9 bases. The CDR3 has 16 amino acids. The germline V gene encodes CDR1 KGHSH and CDR2 LQKENI. Trimming at V came to 4 bases and at J to 3 bases, leaving 9 bases not matched to a gene. Here the CDR3 reads CASSRDRVGVDTEAFF. The CDR3 coding sequence is TGTGCCAGCTCACGGGACAGGGTGGGCGTAGACACTGAAGCTTTCTTT.

This chain connects TRBV18 to TRBJ2-7; D is perhaps TRBD1 (6 bases). V was trimmed by 6 bases and J by 1 base, leaving 13 bases between them. The CDR3 length is 14 residues. Per germline, CDR1 KGHSH and CDR2 LQKENI. CDR3 sequence: CASSDGQQSYEQYF. The CDR3 nucleotides are TGTGCCAGCTCGGACGGACAGCAATCCTACGAGCAGTACTTC.